These T cell receptor beta chains were read from a single sample in a study of cytomegalovirus exposure and HLA in healthy donors. Produced via immunoSEQ multiplex PCR; TCRdb's table is partial and in-frame only. The table shows a few hundred thousand clones, with roughly 88% occurring only once. Specimen: PBMCs. The receptors shown here come from a woman under 30 in good health and CMV-seronegative. CDR3s include the opening cysteine and the closing phenylalanine or tryptophan. D genes are given only for firm matches. Not all rows give a size; the values are once, few, many and, for expanded clones, a class.

clone_size	j_call	d_call	v_call	cdr3_aa	cdr3_nt
NA	TRBJ2-2	TRBD1	TRBV2	CASRGLTGNGELFF	TGTGCCAGCAGAGGGCTGACAGGGAACGGGGAGCTGTTTTTT
NA	TRBJ2-7	NA	TRBV6-5	CASSYTTGSHEQYF	TGTGCCAGCAGTTATACAACAGGGTCCCACGAGCAGTACTTC
NA	TRBJ1-2	TRBD1	TRBV2	CASSEAAGQGAPYTF	TGTGCCAGCAGTGAAGCTGCTGGACAGGGGGCCCCCTACACCTTC
NA	TRBJ1-2	TRBD1	TRBV19	CASSTTGQGISFGYTF	TGTGCCAGTAGTACTACCGGACAGGGTATTTCGTTTGGCTACACCTTC
NA	TRBJ2-3	NA	TRBV18	CASSRGPDTQYF	TGTGCCAGCTCGCGGGGACCAGATACGCAGTATTTT
NA	TRBJ2-1	TRBD2	TRBV6-4	CASSPGLDNEQFF	TGTGCCAGCAGCCCGGGACTAGACAATGAGCAGTTCTTC
NA	TRBJ2-7	NA	TRBV7-9	CASNRVREQYF	TGTGCCTCCAACCGGGTACGCGAGCAGTACTTC
NA	TRBJ2-5	NA	TRBV5-4	CASSPDRPGETQYF	TGTGCCAGCAGCCCCGACCGTCCCGGGGAGACCCAGTACTTC
NA	TRBJ2-3	TRBD2	TRBV5-8	CASSFLNSGGGQYF	TGTGCCAGCAGCTTCCTAAATAGCGGGGGTGGGCAGTATTTT
NA	TRBJ2-7	TRBD2	TRBV27	CASRYSAGGPYEQYF	TGTGCCAGCAGATATTCAGCGGGGGGGCCATACGAGCAGTACTTC
NA	TRBJ2-5	NA	TRBV13	CASSLHRETQYF	TGTGCCAGCAGCCTACACAGGGAAACCCAGTACTTC
NA	TRBJ2-7	NA	TRBV7-6	CASSSGLTTYEQYF	TGTGCCAGCAGCTCGGGACTTACAACCTACGAGCAGTACTTC
NA	TRBJ2-4	NA	TRBV5-1	CASSRVGGNIQYF	TGCGCCAGCAGCCGGGTAGGGGGAAACATTCAGTACTTC
NA	TRBJ1-3	NA	TRBV6-5	CASSSTSGGSGNTIYF	TGTGCCAGCAGTTCCACGTCGGGGGGCTCTGGAAACACCATATATTTT
NA	TRBJ2-5	NA	TRBV6-6	CASSYVGPSETQYF	TGTGCCAGCAGCTATGTGGGCCCCTCAGAGACCCAGTACTTC
NA	TRBJ2-1	TRBD2	TRBV4-2	CASSQGLAGGPIGEQFF	TGTGCCAGCAGCCAAGGATTAGCGGGAGGGCCGATCGGAGAGCAGTTCTTC
NA	TRBJ2-7	TRBD1	TRBV28	CASSYLLGEGALDEQYF	TGTGCCAGCAGTTACCTCCTCGGTGAGGGGGCGCTGGACGAGCAGTACTTC
NA	TRBJ1-1	TRBD1	TRBV11-2	CASSLTGGAYSEAFF	TGTGCCAGCAGCTTAACAGGGGGCGCATACTCTGAAGCTTTCTTT
NA	TRBJ2-3	TRBD2	TRBV7-2	CASRSAGLYTDTQYF	TGTGCCAGCAGGTCAGCGGGACTTTACACAGATACGCAGTATTTT
NA	TRBJ2-3	TRBD2	TRBV5-1	CASSYSPGLRTDTQYF	TGCGCCAGCAGCTATTCACCGGGACTACGCACAGATACGCAGTATTTT
NA	TRBJ2-3	NA	TRBV2	CASSEGGGVDTQYF	TGTGCCAGCAGTGAAGGTGGGGGCGTAGATACGCAGTATTTT
NA	TRBJ1-2	NA	TRBV18	CASSATGQRFYGYTF	TGTGCCAGCTCGGCGACAGGCCAGCGCTTCTATGGCTACACCTTC
NA	TRBJ2-7	NA	TRBV27	CASSPTGEYEQYF	TGTGCCAGCAGTCCCACGGGGGAGTACGAGCAGTACTTC
NA	TRBJ1-1	TRBD1	TRBV30	CAWARGRNTEAFF	TGTGCCTGGGCCAGGGGGAGGAACACTGAAGCTTTCTTT
NA	TRBJ2-7	NA	TRBV29-1	CSVEELGEGGYEQYF	TGCAGCGTTGAAGAATTGGGGGAGGGGGGCTACGAGCAGTACTTC
NA	TRBJ1-4	NA	TRBV19	CASSIHRVPTNEKLFF	TGTGCCAGTAGTATCCACAGGGTCCCAACTAATGAAAAACTGTTTTTT
few	TRBJ2-1	NA	TRBV7-7	CASSLGLAHEQFF	TGTGCCAGCAGCTTAGGGTTGGCACATGAGCAGTTCTTC
NA	TRBJ2-1	TRBD2	TRBV7-3	CASSRTSGRPNEQFF	TGTGCCAGCAGCCGGACTAGCGGGAGACCTAATGAGCAGTTCTTC
NA	TRBJ2-3	TRBD1	TRBV19	CASTPGQGSDTQYF	TGTGCCAGCACCCCGGGACAGGGATCGGATACGCAGTATTTT
NA	TRBJ2-7	TRBD1	TRBV28	CAIESDRGDYEQYF	TGTGCCATCGAATCCGACAGGGGAGACTACGAGCAGTACTTC
NA	TRBJ2-1	TRBD2	TRBV19	CASKLGGEQFF	TGTGCCAGTAAGCTGGGAGGGGAGCAGTTCTTC
NA	TRBJ2-1	NA	TRBV5-1	CASSLDPVAYNEQFF	TGCGCCAGCAGCTTGGACCCGGTAGCGTACAATGAGCAGTTCTTC
NA	TRBJ1-4	NA	TRBV27	CASSLGHSGPGNEKLFF	TGTGCCAGCAGCCTGGGACATTCAGGTCCCGGTAATGAAAAACTGTTTTTT
NA	TRBJ2-1	TRBD2	TRBV6-5	CASSGGRYNEQFF	TGTGCCAGCAGTGGCGGGAGGTACAATGAGCAGTTCTTC
NA	TRBJ1-2	TRBD1	TRBV6-5	CASSSQGRNYGYTF	TGTGCCAGCAGTTCACAGGGGAGGAACTATGGCTACACCTTC
few	TRBJ1-5	NA	TRBV9	CASSRGGTNQPQHF	TGTGCCAGCAGCAGAGGGGGTACCAATCAGCCCCAGCATTTT
NA	TRBJ2-3	NA	TRBV6-5	CASSWGVASGTDTQYF	TGTGCCAGCAGTTGGGGGGTAGCGAGTGGTACAGATACGCAGTATTTT
NA	TRBJ2-1	TRBD2	TRBV2	CASSTPGGGSYNEQFF	TGTGCCAGCAGCACACCGGGGGGTGGGTCCTACAATGAGCAGTTCTTC
NA	TRBJ1-2	NA	TRBV5-4	CASTPRNNYGYTF	TGTGCCAGCACCCCGAGGAATAACTATGGCTACACCTTC
NA	TRBJ2-1	NA	TRBV9	CASSVAGTDYNEQFF	TGTGCCAGCAGCGTAGCTGGAACAGACTACAATGAGCAGTTCTTC
NA	TRBJ2-2	TRBD2	TRBV2	CASKRSGSTGELFF	TGTGCCAGCAAAAGGAGCGGGAGCACCGGGGAGCTGTTTTTT
NA	TRBJ1-4	NA	TRBV30	CALEVVAANEKLFF	TGTGCCTTGGAGGTGGTGGCAGCTAATGAAAAACTGTTTTTT
NA	TRBJ2-7	NA	TRBV5-6	CASRSGPGAYEQYF	TGTGCCAGCAGATCGGGACCGGGAGCCTACGAGCAGTACTTC
NA	TRBJ1-1	NA	TRBV11-2	CASSPPRTGEAFF	TGTGCCAGCAGCCCGCCCCGAACAGGTGAAGCTTTCTTT
NA	TRBJ2-1	NA	TRBV27	CASGYSGYNEQFF	TGTGCCAGCGGATATAGCGGCTACAATGAGCAGTTCTTC
NA	TRBJ2-3	NA	TRBV2	CASSVSSSRASTDTQYF	TGTGCCAGCAGTGTGTCTAGCTCTCGTGCTAGCACAGATACGCAGTATTTT
NA	TRBJ1-5	NA	TRBV27	CASSISGDQPQHF	TGTGCCAGCAGTATCTCAGGGGATCAGCCCCAGCATTTT
NA	TRBJ1-5	NA	TRBV6-6	CASSYFGRYSNQPQHF	TGTGCCAGCAGTTACTTTGGGCGATATAGCAATCAGCCCCAGCATTTT
NA	TRBJ2-5	TRBD1	TRBV9	CASSVGTGRETQYF	TGTGCCAGCAGCGTAGGGACAGGGAGGGAGACCCAGTACTTC